These 3 T cell receptor beta chains were sequenced from one sample in a study of cytotoxic CD8 clonotypes in ibrutinib-treated CLL. Sequencing was performed with immunoSEQ multiplex PCR; in TCRdb, only in-frame clones are kept and a portion is missing. The data show 100,000 to 150,000 clones, approximately 85% seen once. Here the sequenced sample was PBMCs, taken after 24 months of ibrutinib treatment. Receptors originate from a human donor with chronic lymphocytic leukemia.

The J gene is TRBJ2-1, the V gene TRBV5-1, with TRBD1 matching over 9 bases. Germline CDR1 reads SGHRS; CDR2 reads YFSETQ. The CDR3 is 16 residues long. Trimming cost V 4 bases and J 2 bases; bases outside gene matches: 7. CDR3 nucleotides: TGCGCCAGCAGCGGGCGACAGGGGGGCCCCTACAATGAGCAGTTCTTC. It specifies CASSGRQGGPYNEQFF.

The V gene is TRBV28, the J gene TRBJ2-7, with TRBD1 identical over 8 bases. CDR3 length equals 13 residues. Germline values: CDR1 MDHEN, CDR2 SYDVKM. Trimming took 6 bases from V and 3 from J; bases not matched to a gene: 4. The CDR3 sequence is CASSGQGLYEQYF. CDR3 coding DNA: TGTGCCAGCAGCGGACAGGGTCTCTACGAGCAGTACTTC.

V and J are TRBV5-6 and TRBJ1-6; 7 bases line up with TRBD1. This CDR3 has 14 residues. J was trimmed by 10 bases and V by 3 bases; bases with no gene match: 7. The germline V gene has CDR1 SGHDT and CDR2 YYEEEE. CDR3 DNA: TGTGCCAGCAGCTCGACAGGGATCGAATCACCCCTCCACTTT. It translates to CASSSTGIESPLHF.